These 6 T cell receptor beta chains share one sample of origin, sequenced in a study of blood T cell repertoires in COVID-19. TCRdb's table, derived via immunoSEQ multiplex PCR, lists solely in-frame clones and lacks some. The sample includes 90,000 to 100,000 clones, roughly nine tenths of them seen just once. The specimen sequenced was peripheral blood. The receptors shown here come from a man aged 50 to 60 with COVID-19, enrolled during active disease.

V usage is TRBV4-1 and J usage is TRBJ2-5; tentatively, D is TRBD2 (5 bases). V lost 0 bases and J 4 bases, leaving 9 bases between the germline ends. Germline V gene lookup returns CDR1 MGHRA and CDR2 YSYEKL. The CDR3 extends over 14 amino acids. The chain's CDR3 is CASSQDTGIETQYF. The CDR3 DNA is TGCGCCAGCAGCCAAGATACCGGGATAGAGACCCAGTACTTC.

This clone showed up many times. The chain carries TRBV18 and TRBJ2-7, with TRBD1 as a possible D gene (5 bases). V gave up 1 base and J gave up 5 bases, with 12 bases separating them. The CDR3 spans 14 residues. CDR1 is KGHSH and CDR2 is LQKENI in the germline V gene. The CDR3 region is CASSPLAQGDEQYF. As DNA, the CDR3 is TGTGCCAGCTCACCACTCGCGCAGGGCGACGAGCAGTACTTC.

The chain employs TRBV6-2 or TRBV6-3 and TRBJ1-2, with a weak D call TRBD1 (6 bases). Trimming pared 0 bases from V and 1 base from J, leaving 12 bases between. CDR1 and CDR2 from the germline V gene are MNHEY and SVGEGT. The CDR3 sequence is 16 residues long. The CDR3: CASSYSSGQINYGYTF. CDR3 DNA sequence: TGTGCCAGCAGTTACTCCTCCGGACAGATTAACTATGGCTACACCTTC.

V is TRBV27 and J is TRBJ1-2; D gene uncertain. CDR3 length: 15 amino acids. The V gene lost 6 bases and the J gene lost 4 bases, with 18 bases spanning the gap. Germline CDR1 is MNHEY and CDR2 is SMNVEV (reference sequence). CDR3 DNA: TGTGCCAGCAGGCCGCTGGCGGAGAGTGGCTATGGCTACACCTTC. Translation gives CASRPLAESGYGYTF.

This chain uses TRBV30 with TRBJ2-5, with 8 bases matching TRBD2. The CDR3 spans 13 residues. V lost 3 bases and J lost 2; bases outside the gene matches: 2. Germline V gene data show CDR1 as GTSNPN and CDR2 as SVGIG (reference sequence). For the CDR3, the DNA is TGTGCCTGGAGAACTAGCGGTCAAGAGACCCAGTACTTC. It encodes CAWRTSGQETQYF.

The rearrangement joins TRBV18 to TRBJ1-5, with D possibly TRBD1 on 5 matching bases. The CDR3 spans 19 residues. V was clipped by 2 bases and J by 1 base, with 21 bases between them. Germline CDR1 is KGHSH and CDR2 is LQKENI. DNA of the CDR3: TGTGCCAGCTCACCAGGTTTGGGGGGGATTATTTGGAGCAATCAGCCCCAGCATTTT. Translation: CASSPGLGGIIWSNQPQHF.